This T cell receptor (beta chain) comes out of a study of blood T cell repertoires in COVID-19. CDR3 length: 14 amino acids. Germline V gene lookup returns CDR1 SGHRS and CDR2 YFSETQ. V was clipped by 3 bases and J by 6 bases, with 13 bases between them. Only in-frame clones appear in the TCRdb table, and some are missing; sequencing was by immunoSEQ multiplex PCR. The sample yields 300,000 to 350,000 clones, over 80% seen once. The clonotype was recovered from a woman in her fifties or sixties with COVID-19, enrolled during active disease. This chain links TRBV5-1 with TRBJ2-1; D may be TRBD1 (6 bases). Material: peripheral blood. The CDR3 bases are TGCGCCAGCAGCTCAGGGGTAGTATTCAATGAGCAGTTCTTC. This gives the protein CASSSGVVFNEQFF.